The clone carrying this T cell receptor beta chain was detected many times. Antigen: not known. For TCR beta, libraries came from iRepertoire HTBI primers and Arm-PCR of CDR3 regions. TCRdb ran MiXCR on the multiplex PCR reads and lists one entry per CDR3 protein. The sample has just over 600,000 distinct CDR3 sequences, roughly 15% seen once. These data originate in a study of regulatory T cells in long-lasting Graves disease. General study results and limits: TRBV28, TRBJ1-2 and TRBJ2-5 were favored in persistent disease.

Sample time point: newly diagnosed GD, antithyroid drugs for less than 3 months. PBMC RNA was the source of the TCR library. Diagnoses of Graves' disease were made by American Thyroid Association guidelines. With 5 bases clipped from V and 3 bases from J, the junction kept 12 bases outside the gene matches. Germline CDR1 is SGHTA and CDR2 is FQGTGA. This CDR3 has 17 amino acids. This same sample was also taken into another study, of T cells in Graves' hyperthyroidism and ophthalmopathy. As reported in that work: Within blood appeared most thyroid clonotypes that had expanded above 0.001.

This receptor was taken from a woman aged 25-40 years with Graves disease. Sequences were derived from peripheral blood mononuclear cells (PBMCs), sampled at new diagnosis, from a patient treated with antithyroid drugs. This rearrangement joins TRBV7-3 to TRBJ2-1; 8 positions agree with TRBD1. The CDR3 region has the DNA TGTGCCAGCAGCCCAACCCATACAGGGGGAGGCTACAATGAGCAGTTCTTC. This encodes CASSPTHTGGGYNEQFF.